These 30 T cell receptor beta chains originate from one sample sequenced in a study of T cell responses to AZD1222 COVID-19 vaccine. The method was immunoSEQ multiplex PCR; TCRdb's version includes in-frame clones alone and lacks a portion of them. The repertoire has 95,000 to 100,000 clones, about 90% of them found once; the top ten carry approximately 17%. The specimen was peripheral blood, collected on day 0 of AZD1222 vaccination. These TCRs come from an adult in good health.

J is TRBJ1-2 and V is TRBV27; D might be TRBD1 (6 bases). The length of the CDR3 is 15 residues. V was pared by 3 bases and J by 8 bases, with 19 bases between. CDR1 is MNHEY, CDR2 SMNVEV, per germline (reference sequence). CDR3 coding DNA: TGTGCCAGCAGTTTTGGCAGGGGCGGTCATGGAGGCTACACCTTC. It is translated as CASSFGRGGHGGYTF.

The gene calls are TRBV3-1 (or the pseudogene TRBV3-2) and TRBJ2-1; 7 bases are a match to TRBD2. The germline gives CDR1 LGHDT, CDR2 YNNKEL (reference sequence). The CDR3 totals 15 residues. V was clipped by 5 bases and J by 4 bases; unmatched bases: 8. CDR3 amino acids: CASSKVASGYNEQFF. CDR3 sequence (DNA): TGTGCCAGCAGCAAGGTGGCTAGCGGATACAATGAGCAGTTCTTC.

The chain couples TRBV7-2 to TRBJ2-7; 10 bases are a match to TRBD2. J was trimmed by 7 bases and V by 5 bases; bases with no gene match: 8. The CDR3 is 14 residues long. In germline, CDR1 is SGHTA, CDR2 FQGNSA. The CDR3 DNA follows: TGTGCCAGCAGCCCAGCGGGAGGGTTAAGGGAGCAGTACTTC. Translating gives CASSPAGGLREQYF. Using reference TRBV7-2 and TRBJ2-7 for the parts outside the CDR3, the full variable domain is GAGVSQSPSNKVTEKGKDVELRCDPISGHTALYWYRQSLGQGLEFLIYFQGNSAPDKSGLPSDRFSAERTGGSVSTLTIQRTQQEDSAVYLCASSPAGGLREQYFGPGTRLTVT.

The chain carries TRBV28 and TRBJ2-6; 9 bases fit TRBD1. This CDR3 comprises 19 residues. J lost 4 bases, V lost 6 bases, and 16 bases had no gene match. The germline V gene has CDR1 MDHEN and CDR2 SYDVKM. CDR3 sequence: CASRDNPGQGRSGANVLTF. The CDR3 DNA sequence: TGTGCCAGCAGAGACAACCCGGGACAGGGAAGATCCGGGGCCAACGTCCTGACTTTC. The full variable domain, with the rest looked up from reference TRBV28 and TRBJ2-6, is DVKVTQSSRYLVKRTGEKVFLECVQDMDHENMFWYRQDPGLGLRLIYFSYDVKMKEKGDIPEGYSVSREKKERFSLILESASTNQTSMYLCASRDNPGQGRSGANVLTFGAGSRLTVL.

The chain recombines TRBV10-1 with TRBJ1-2, with D possibly being TRBD1 (6 bases). The V gene lost 2 bases and the J gene lost 2 bases, with 21 bases spanning the gap. The CDR3 spans 18 residues. The germline V gene has CDR1 WNHNN and CDR2 SYGVQD (reference sequence). The CDR3 sequence: CASSERTPGQGQNYGYTF. The CDR3 coding sequence is TGCGCCAGCAGTGAGCGGACCCCGGGCCAGGGGCAAAACTATGGCTACACCTTC.

This chain uses TRBV6-5 with TRBJ1-2, with 7 bases that match TRBD1. V trimming: 4 bases; J trimming: 4 bases; junction bases outside the gene matches: 3. Germline CDR1 and CDR2: MNHEY and SVGAGI. CDR3 length: 13 residues. In DNA form, the CDR3 reads TGTGCCAGCAGTTCGGACAGGACCTATGGCTACACCTTC. Translation: CASSSDRTYGYTF.

The V gene is TRBV5-6, the J gene TRBJ1-4; D not certain. Germline CDR1 SGHDT, CDR2 YYEEEE. Trimming pared 2 bases from V and 7 bases from J, leaving 9 bases between. The CDR3 is made up of 13 amino acids. CDR3 sequence (DNA): TGTGCCAGCAGCTTTGCGCTTGTTGAAAAACTGTTTTTT. Translation gives CASSFALVEKLFF.

This clone has more than one count but fewer than ten. The chain couples TRBV20-1 to TRBJ2-7, with 9 bases aligning to TRBD2. The CDR3 loop spans 12 amino acids. Germline V gene data show CDR1 as DFQATT and CDR2 as SNEGSKA (reference sequence). Trimming at V came to 3 bases and at J to 5 bases, leaving 2 bases not matched to a gene. CDR3 coding DNA: TGCAGTGCTAGTCCTAGCGGGAACGAGCAGTACTTC. This translates into CSASPSGNEQYF.

V is TRBV7-9 and J is TRBJ2-1; D ambiguous. Germline V gene sequence: CDR1 SEHNR, CDR2 FQNEAQ (reference sequence). The V end was cut by 5 bases, the J end by 12 bases, with 35 bases between. This CDR3 region has 19 residues. In nucleotides, the CDR3 is TGTGCCAGCAGCCCCCGGGCGGCTAATAGTACAATGAGTTTTCTCGGGCAGTTCTTC. It specifies CASSPRAANSTMSFLGQFF.

The chain couples TRBV5-1 to TRBJ2-2; D uncertain. This CDR3 contains 16 residues. CDR1 is SGHRS and CDR2 is YFSETQ in the germline V gene. The ends were cut back, 0 bases at V and 6 bases at J, with 15 bases in the middle. This CDR3 reads CASSLGPLSRSGELFF. CDR3 nucleotide sequence: TGCGCCAGCAGCTTGGGCCCGCTTAGTAGGTCCGGGGAGCTGTTTTTT.

In this sample, this clone turned up once. This chain uses TRBV9 with TRBJ2-7; D remains ambiguous. The V gene's germline CDR1 is SGDLS and CDR2 YYNGEE. V was pared by 2 bases and J by 2 bases, with 14 bases between. The CDR3 runs 15 residues. CDR3 loop: CASSVGSVGPYEQYF. In nucleotides, the CDR3 is TGTGCCAGCAGCGTGGGGTCAGTAGGACCCTACGAGCAGTACTTC.

Only one count was recorded for this clone. The chain uses TRBV11-1 and TRBJ2-1, with TRBD1 identical over 10 bases. The germline gives CDR1 SGHAT, CDR2 FQDESV (reference sequence). V trimming: 4 bases; J trimming: 5 bases; junction bases outside the gene matches: 8. The CDR3 sequence is 16 residues long. CDR3 sequence (DNA): TGTGCCAGCAGCTCCCCCGGGACAGGGGTCGACAATGAGCAGTTCTTC. The encoded protein is CASSSPGTGVDNEQFF.

The V call is TRBV5-4, the J call TRBJ1-5; TRBD1 matches 8 bases. V lost 0 bases, J lost 7 bases, and 3 bases stayed unmatched. The germline gives CDR1 SGHNT, CDR2 YYREEE (reference sequence). The CDR3 has 14 amino acids. CDR3 DNA sequence: TGTGCCAGCAGCTTGGCAGGGGGCGGGCAGCCCCAGCATTTT. Encoded protein: CASSLAGGGQPQHF. Full variable domain (remainder filled in from reference TRBV5-4 and TRBJ1-5): ETGVTQSPTHLIKTRGQQVTLRCSSQSGHNTVSWYQQALGQGPQFIFQYYREEENGRGNFPPRFSGLQFPNYSSELNVNALELDDSALYLCASSLAGGGQPQHFGDGTRLSIL.

The chain is built from TRBV6-6 and TRBJ1-2, with D tentatively TRBD1 (6 bases). Germline CDR1 and CDR2: MNHNY and SVGAGI (reference sequence). Deletions cut 2 bases from V and 6 bases from J, with 10 bases between. CDR3 length: 13 amino acids. The CDR3 nucleotides are TGTGCCAGCAGTTACGGGGGGGCGGATGGCTACACCTTC. Amino acids: CASSYGGADGYTF.

Written as DNA, the CDR3 is TGTGCCAGCAGCTTACTAGTAGGGGAGCTGTTTTTT. Translated, it gives CASSLLVGELFF. V gene TRBV11-1 combines with J gene TRBJ2-2; D unresolved. Deletions cut 2 bases from V and 8 bases from J, with 6 bases between. Germline CDR1 is SGHAT and CDR2 is FQDESV (reference sequence). The CDR3 length is 12 residues.

The V gene is TRBV5-1, the J gene TRBJ2-2; weak D call: TRBD2 (6 bases). The CDR3 has 16 amino acids. V was cut by 7 bases and J by 5 bases, with 21 bases left in between. Germline CDR1 SGHRS, CDR2 YFSETQ. CDR3 residues: CASRPSGAGRTGELFF. The CDR3 bases are TGCGCCAGCCGGCCCTCCGGGGCGGGACGGACCGGGGAGCTGTTTTTT.

This sequence joins TRBV4-1 and TRBJ2-1, with 12 bases matching TRBD2. CDR1 MGHRA and CDR2 YSYEKL come from the germline V gene. With V trimmed by 0 bases and J by 7 bases, 4 bases remained unmatched. This CDR3 spans 16 amino acids. CDR3 DNA sequence: TGCGCCAGCAGCCAAGAAACTAGCGGGAGGAGGAATGAGCAGTTCTTC. As protein: CASSQETSGRRNEQFF.

This chain uses TRBV6-5 with TRBJ1-6; D is undetermined. Germline values: CDR1 MNHEY, CDR2 SVGAGI. V dropped 6 bases and J dropped 8 bases, with 8 bases sitting between them. The CDR3 sequence is 12 residues long. CDR3 residues: CASSRAHSPLHF. The DNA for the CDR3 is TGTGCCAGCAGCCGAGCCCATTCACCCCTCCACTTT.

The V and J genes are TRBV27 and TRBJ1-3; D gene uncertain. This CDR3 contains 14 residues. V was shortened by 7 bases and J by 6 bases, with 16 bases between the two germline ends. Germline V gene data show CDR1 as MNHEY and CDR2 as SMNVEV (reference sequence). This CDR3 is CASTSLTGSNTIYF. DNA for the CDR3: TGTGCCAGCACCTCCCTTACGGGGTCAAACACCATATATTTT.

This chain links TRBV4-1 with TRBJ1-2; D possibly corresponds to TRBD1 (5 bases). Trimming pared 3 bases from V and 8 bases from J, leaving 19 bases between. The CDR3 loop spans 15 amino acids. The germline gives CDR1 MGHRA, CDR2 YSYEKL. CDR3 nucleotides: TGCGCCAGCAGCCATACCGGGACGGAGCCCCGGGGCTACACCTTC. Its translation: CASSHTGTEPRGYTF.

This clone was seen only once. The gene calls are TRBV15 and TRBJ2-7, with D possibly being TRBD2 (5 bases). The CDR3 consists of 13 residues. Trimming shortened V by 7 bases and J by 4 bases, and 14 bases separated the two germline ends. Germline V gene lookup returns CDR1 LNHNV and CDR2 YYDKDF (reference sequence). DNA for the CDR3: TGTGCCACCAAAACGGAGGTTTCTTACGAGCAGTACTTC. Translated: CATKTEVSYEQYF.

The table lists this clone with a few counts. This chain joins TRBV19 and TRBJ2-3, with a weak D call TRBD1 (6 bases). Germline V gene data show CDR1 as LNHDA and CDR2 as SQIVND (reference sequence). The CDR3 is 15 amino acids. V lost 3 bases to trimming and J lost 3 bases, with 13 bases between them. The CDR3 region is CASSIARGRTDTQYF. CDR3 in DNA: TGTGCCAGTAGTATCGCCAGGGGTAGAACAGATACGCAGTATTTT.

The rearrangement uses TRBV11-2 and TRBJ1-1, with D tentatively TRBD1 (5 bases). Germline-derived CDR1 and CDR2 are SGHAT and FQNNGV. The length of the CDR3 is 14 residues. Deletions cut 5 bases from V and 1 base from J, with 11 bases between. DNA of the CDR3: TGTGCCAGCAGCGCCCGACAGAGGAACACTGAAGCTTTCTTT. It translates to CASSARQRNTEAFF.

The chain joins TRBV6-5 to TRBJ1-3, with 7 bases aligning to TRBD1. V trimming: 6 bases; J trimming: 2 bases; junction bases outside the gene matches: 4. Per the germline V gene, CDR1 is MNHEY and CDR2 is SVGAGI. The CDR3 spans 14 residues. Here the CDR3 DNA reads TGTGCCAGCAGCAGACAGGGACCTGGAAACACCATATATTTT. Amino acids: CASSRQGPGNTIYF.

The CDR3: CASSQTVGYHTEAFF. The CDR3 DNA reads TGCGCCAGCAGCCAGACTGTGGGATATCACACTGAAGCTTTCTTT. The chain recombines TRBV4-1 with TRBJ1-1; D gene uncertain. This CDR3 contains 15 residues. Germline V lookup: CDR1 MGHRA, CDR2 YSYEKL. V was shortened by 3 bases and J by 3 bases, with 14 bases between the two germline ends.

This clone appeared a few times. The rearrangement joins TRBV27 to TRBJ2-3, with D maybe TRBD2 (5 bases). V was clipped by 2 bases and J by 3 bases, with 15 bases between them. Per the germline V gene, CDR1 is MNHEY and CDR2 is SMNVEV (reference sequence). CDR3 length equals 16 residues. This chain's CDR3 is CASSLMASGPTDTQYF. CDR3 bases: TGTGCCAGCAGTTTAATGGCCAGCGGCCCTACAGATACGCAGTATTTT.

J is TRBJ2-2 and V is TRBV11-2; 7 bases align to TRBD2. CDR1 SGHAT and CDR2 FQNNGV come from the germline V gene. With 5 bases clipped from V and 7 bases from J, the junction kept 10 bases outside the gene matches. The CDR3 covers 15 residues. The CDR3 sequence is CASSSGKSGSGELFF. The DNA for the CDR3 is TGTGCCAGCAGCAGCGGGAAATCGGGAAGCGGGGAGCTGTTTTTT.

Written as DNA, the CDR3 is TGTGCCAGTAGTATTCCGGGACTCACCCTTTACAATGAGCAGTTCTTC. Its translation is CASSIPGLTLYNEQFF. V usage is TRBV19 and J usage is TRBJ2-1; D may be TRBD2 (6 bases). Trimming stripped 3 bases from V and 4 bases from J, with 16 bases between. CDR1 is LNHDA and CDR2 is SQIVND in the germline V gene (reference sequence). The CDR3 spans 16 residues.

The genes are TRBV5-1 and TRBJ1-1; D not certain. The length of the CDR3 is 14 residues. Per the germline V gene, CDR1 is SGHRS and CDR2 is YFSETQ. Trimming removed 1 base from V and 2 bases from J, with 9 bases in between. As DNA, the CDR3 is TGCGCCAGCAGCTTGAAGTCGGACAACACTGAAGCTTTCTTT. Translation: CASSLKSDNTEAFF.

The chain is built from TRBV5-1 and TRBJ1-2; a weak D match, TRBD1 (6 bases). Germline CDR1 and CDR2: SGHRS and YFSETQ. CDR3 length: 15 amino acids. Trimming took 3 bases from V and 2 from J, leaving 14 bases between them. The CDR3 region has the DNA TGCGCCAGCAGCTCAGGGGTCCCTCAAAACTATGGCTACACCTTC. It codes for CASSSGVPQNYGYTF.